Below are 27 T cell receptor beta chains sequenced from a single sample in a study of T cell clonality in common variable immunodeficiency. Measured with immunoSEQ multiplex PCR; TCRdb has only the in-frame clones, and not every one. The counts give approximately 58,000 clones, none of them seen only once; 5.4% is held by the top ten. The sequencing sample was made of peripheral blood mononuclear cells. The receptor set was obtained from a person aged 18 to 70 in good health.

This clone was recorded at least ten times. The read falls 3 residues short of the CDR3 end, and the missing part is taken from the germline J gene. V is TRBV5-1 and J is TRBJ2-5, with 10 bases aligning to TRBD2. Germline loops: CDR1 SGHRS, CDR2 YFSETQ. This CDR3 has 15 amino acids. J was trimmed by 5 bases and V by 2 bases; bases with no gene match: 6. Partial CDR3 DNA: TGCGCCAGCAGCTTAGGTAGCGGGAGGATTGAGACC. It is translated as CASSLGSGRIET. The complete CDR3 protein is CASSLGSGRIETQYF.

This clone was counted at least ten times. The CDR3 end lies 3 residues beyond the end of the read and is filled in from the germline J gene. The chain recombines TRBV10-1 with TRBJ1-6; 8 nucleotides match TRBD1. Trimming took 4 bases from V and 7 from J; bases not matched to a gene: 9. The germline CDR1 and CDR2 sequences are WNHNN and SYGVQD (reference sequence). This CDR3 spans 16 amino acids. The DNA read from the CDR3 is TGCGCCAGCAGTGCCATCGACAGGGGACTAAATTCACCC. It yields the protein CASSAIDRGLNSP. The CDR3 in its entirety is CASSAIDRGLNSPLHF.

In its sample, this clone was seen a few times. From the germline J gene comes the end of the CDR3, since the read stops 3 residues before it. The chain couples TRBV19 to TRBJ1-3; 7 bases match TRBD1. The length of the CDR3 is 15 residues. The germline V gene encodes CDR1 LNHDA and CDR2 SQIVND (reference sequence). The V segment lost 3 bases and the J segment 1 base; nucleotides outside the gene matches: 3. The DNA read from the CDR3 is TGTGCCAGTAGTATTGGGGACAGTTCTGGAAACACC. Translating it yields CASSIGDSSGNT. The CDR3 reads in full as CASSIGDSSGNTIYF.

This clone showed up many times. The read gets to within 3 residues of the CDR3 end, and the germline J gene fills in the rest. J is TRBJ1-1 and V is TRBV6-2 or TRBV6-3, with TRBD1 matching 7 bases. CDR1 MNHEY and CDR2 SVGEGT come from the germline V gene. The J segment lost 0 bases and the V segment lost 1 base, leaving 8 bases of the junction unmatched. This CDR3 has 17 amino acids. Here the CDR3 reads CASSYFPKGQLNTEAFF. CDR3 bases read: TGTGCCAGCAGTTACTTCCCCAAGGGACAGCTGAACACTGAA.

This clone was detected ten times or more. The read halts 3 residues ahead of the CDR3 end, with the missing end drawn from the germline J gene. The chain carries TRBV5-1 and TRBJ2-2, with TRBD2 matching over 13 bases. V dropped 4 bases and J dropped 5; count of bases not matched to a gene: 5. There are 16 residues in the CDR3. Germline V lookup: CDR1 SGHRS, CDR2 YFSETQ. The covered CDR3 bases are TGCGCCAGCAGCGCCGGACTAGCGGGAGTAACCGGGGAG. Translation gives CASSAGLAGVTGE. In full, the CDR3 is CASSAGLAGVTGELFF.

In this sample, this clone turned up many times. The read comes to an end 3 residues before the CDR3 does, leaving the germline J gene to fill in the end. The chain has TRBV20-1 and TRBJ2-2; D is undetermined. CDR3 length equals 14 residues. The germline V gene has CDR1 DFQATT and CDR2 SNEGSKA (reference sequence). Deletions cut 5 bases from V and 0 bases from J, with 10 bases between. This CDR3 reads CSALLRANTGELFF. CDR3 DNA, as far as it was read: TGCAGTGCTCTCCTCAGAGCGAACACCGGGGAG.

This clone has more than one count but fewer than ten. Incomplete CDR3 DNA: TGTGCCAGCAGCCAGGACAGGTACGAG. It yields the protein CASSQDRYE. The whole CDR3 protein reads CASSQDRYEQYF. J is TRBJ2-7 and V is TRBV14; 7 nucleotides match TRBD1. From the germline J gene comes the end of the CDR3, since the read stops 3 residues before it. The CDR3 is made up of 12 amino acids. J was trimmed by 4 bases and V by 3 bases; bases with no gene match: 0. Germline-derived CDR1 and CDR2 are SGHDN and FVKESK.

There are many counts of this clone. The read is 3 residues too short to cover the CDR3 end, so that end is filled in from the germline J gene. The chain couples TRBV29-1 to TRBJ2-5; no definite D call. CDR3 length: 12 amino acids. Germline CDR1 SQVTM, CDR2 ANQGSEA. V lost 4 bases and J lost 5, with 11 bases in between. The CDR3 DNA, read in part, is TGCAGCGTTGCGGGTTCCGTCGAGACC. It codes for CSVAGSVET. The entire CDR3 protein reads CSVAGSVETQYF.

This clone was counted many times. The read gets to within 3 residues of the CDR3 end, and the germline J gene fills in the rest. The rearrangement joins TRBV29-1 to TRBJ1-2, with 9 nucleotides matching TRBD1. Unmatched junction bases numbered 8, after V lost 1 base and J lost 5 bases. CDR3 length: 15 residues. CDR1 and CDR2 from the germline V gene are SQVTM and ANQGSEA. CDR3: CSVEGWTGVWYGYTF. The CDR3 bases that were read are TGCAGCGTTGAAGGTTGGACAGGGGTGTGGTATGGC.

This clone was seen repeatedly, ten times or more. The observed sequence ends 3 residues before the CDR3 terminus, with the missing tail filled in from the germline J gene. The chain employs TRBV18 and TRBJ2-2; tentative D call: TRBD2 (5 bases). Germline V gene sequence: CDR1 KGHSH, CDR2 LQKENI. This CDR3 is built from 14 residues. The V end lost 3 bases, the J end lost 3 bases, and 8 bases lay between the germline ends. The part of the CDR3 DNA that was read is TGTGCCAGCTCACCGGACTTATACACCGGGGAG. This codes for CASSPDLYTGE. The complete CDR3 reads CASSPDLYTGELFF.

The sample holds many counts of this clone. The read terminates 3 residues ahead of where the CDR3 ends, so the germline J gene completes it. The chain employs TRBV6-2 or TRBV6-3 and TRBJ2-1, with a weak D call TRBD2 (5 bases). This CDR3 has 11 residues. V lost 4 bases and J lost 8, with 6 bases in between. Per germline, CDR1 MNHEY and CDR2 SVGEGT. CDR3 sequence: CASSWRDEQFF. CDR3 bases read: TGTGCCAGCAGTTGGCGGGATGAG.

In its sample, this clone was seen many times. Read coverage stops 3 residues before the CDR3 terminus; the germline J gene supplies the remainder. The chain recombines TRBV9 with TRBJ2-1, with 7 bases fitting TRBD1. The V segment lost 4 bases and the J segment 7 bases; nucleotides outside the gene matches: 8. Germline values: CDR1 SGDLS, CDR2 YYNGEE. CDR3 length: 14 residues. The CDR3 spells CASSLRTGTNEQFF. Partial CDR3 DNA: TGTGCCAGCAGCCTACGGACAGGAACGAATGAG.

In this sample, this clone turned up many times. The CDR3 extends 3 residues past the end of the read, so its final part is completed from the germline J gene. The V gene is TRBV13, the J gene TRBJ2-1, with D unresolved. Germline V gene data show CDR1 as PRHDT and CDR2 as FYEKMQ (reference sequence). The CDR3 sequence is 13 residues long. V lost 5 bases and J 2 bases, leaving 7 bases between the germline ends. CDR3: CASSTRPYNEQFF. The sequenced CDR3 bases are TGTGCCAGCAGCACCAGGCCCTACAATGAG.

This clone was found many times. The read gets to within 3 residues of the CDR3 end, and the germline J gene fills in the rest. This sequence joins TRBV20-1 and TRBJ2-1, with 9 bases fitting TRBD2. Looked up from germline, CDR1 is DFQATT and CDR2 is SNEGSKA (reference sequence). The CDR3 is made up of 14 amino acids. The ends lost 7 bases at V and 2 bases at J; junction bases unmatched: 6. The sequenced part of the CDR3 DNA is TGCAGTGTGCCGACTAGCGGAACCTACAATGAG. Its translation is CSVPTSGTYNE. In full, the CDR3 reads CSVPTSGTYNEQFF.

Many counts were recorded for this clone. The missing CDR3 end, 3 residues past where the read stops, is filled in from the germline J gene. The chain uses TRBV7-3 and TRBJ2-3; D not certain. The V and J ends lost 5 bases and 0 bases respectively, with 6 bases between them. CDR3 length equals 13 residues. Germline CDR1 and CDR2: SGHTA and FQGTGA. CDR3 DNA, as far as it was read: TGTGCCAGCAGCACACTAAGCACAGATACG. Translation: CASSTLSTDT. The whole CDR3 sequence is CASSTLSTDTQYF.

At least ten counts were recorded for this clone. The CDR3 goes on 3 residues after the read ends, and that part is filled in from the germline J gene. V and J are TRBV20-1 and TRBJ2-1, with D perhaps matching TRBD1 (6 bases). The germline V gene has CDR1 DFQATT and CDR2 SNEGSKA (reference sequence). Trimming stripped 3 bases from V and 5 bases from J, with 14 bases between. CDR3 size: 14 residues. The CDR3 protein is CSASHGTPDNEQFF. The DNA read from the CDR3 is TGCAGTGCTAGCCACGGGACACCTGACAATGAG.

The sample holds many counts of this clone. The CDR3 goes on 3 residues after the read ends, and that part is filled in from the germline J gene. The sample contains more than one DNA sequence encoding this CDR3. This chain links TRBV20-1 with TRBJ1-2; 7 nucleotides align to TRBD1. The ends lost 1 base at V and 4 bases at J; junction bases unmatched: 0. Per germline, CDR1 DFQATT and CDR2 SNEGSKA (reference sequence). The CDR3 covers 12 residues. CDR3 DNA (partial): TGCAGTGCTAGAGGGACAGGCTATGGC. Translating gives CSARGTGYG. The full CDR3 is CSARGTGYGYTF.

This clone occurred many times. The DNA read from the CDR3 is TGTGCCAGCAGTTTAGGACTAGCGGGAGTAAATGAG. Encoded protein: CASSLGLAGVNE. The CDR3, in full, reads CASSLGLAGVNEQFF. The chain uses TRBV12-3 or TRBV12-4 and TRBJ2-1; TRBD2 agrees at 12 bases. The sequence runs out 3 residues before the end of the CDR3; the remainder is reconstructed from the germline J gene. V was clipped by 1 base and J by 7 bases; unmatched bases: 2. This CDR3 is built from 15 residues.

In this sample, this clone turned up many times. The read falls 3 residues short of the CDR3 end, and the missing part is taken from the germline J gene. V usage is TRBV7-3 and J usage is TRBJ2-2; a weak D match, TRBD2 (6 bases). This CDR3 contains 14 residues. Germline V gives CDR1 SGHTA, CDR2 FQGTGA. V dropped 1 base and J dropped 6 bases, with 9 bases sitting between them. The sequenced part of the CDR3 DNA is TGTGCCAGCAGCTTAATTTCGGGGGCCGGGGAG. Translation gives CASSLISGAGE. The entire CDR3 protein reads CASSLISGAGELFF. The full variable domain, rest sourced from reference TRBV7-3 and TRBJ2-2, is GAGVSQTPSNKVTEKGKYVELRCDPISGHTALYWYRQSLGQGPEFLIYFQGTGAADDSGLPNDRFFAVRPEGSVSTLKIQRTERGDSAVYLCASSLISGAGELFFGEGSRLTVL.

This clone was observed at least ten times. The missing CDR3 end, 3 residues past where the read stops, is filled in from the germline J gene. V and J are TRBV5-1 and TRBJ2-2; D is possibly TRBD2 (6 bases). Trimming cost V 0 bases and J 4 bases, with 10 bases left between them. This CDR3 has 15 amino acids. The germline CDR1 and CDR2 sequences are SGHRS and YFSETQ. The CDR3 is CASSLEGLLTGELFF. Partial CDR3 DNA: TGCGCCAGCAGCTTGGAGGGACTGCTCACCGGGGAG.

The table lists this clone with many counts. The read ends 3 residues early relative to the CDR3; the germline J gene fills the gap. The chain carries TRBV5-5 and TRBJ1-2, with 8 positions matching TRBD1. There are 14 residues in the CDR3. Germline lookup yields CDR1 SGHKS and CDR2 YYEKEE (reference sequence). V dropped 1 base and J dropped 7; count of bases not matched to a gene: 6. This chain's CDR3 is CASSLNSGGGGYTF. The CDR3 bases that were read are TGTGCCAGCAGCTTGAATTCAGGGGGCGGTGGC.

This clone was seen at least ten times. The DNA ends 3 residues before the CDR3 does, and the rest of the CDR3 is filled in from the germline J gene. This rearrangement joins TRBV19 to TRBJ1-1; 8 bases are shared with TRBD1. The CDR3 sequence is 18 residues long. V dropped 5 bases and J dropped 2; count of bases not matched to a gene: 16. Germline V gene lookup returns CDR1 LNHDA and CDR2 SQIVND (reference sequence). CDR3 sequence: CASSRRPGTGGINTEAFF. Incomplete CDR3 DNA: TGTGCCAGTAGTCGCCGTCCCGGGACAGGAGGAATCAACACTGAA.

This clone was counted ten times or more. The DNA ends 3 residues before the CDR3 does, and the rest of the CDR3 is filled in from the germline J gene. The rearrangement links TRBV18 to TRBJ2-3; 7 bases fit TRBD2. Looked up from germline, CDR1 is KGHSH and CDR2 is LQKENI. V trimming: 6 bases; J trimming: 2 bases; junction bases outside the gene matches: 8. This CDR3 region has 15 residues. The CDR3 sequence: CASSPRLANTDTQYF. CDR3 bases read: TGTGCCAGCTCCCCCCGACTAGCTAACACAGATACG.

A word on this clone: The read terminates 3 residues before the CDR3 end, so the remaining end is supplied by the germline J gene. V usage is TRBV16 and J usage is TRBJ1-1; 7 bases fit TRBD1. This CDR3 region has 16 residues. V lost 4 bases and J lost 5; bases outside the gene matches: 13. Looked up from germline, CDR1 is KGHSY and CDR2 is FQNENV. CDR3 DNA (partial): TGTGCCAGCAGCCCCCTAGAACAGGGGTTGAGAACTGAA. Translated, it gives CASSPLEQGLRTE. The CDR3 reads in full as CASSPLEQGLRTEAFF.

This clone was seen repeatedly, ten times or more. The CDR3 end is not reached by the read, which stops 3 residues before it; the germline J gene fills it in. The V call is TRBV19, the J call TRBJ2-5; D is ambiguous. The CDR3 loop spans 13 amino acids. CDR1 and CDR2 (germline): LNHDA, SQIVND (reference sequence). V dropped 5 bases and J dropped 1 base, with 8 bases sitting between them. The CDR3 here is CASSQVIQETQYF. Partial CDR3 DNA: TGTGCCAGTAGTCAGGTTATCCAAGAGACC.

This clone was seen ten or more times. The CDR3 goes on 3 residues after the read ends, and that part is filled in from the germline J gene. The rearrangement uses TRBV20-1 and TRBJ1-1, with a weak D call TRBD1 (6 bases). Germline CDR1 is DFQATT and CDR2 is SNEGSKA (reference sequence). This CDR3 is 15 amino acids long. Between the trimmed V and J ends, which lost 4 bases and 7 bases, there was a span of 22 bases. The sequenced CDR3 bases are TGCAGTGCTAATAGGTTCGGGGGGGGGCGAGATGAA. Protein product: CSANRFGGGRDE. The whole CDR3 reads CSANRFGGGRDEAFF.

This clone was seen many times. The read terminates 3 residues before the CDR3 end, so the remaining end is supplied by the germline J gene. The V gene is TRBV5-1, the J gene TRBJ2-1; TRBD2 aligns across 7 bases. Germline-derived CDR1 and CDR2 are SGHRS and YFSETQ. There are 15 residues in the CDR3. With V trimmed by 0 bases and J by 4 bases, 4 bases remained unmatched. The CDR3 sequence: CASSLDPSGYNEQFF. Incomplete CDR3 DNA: TGCGCCAGCAGCTTGGATCCTAGCGGTTACAATGAG.